A single sample is the source of the 4 T cell receptor beta chains below, sequenced in a study of shared T cell receptors in the human thymus. The table came from immunoSEQ multiplex PCR; TCRdb's copy has only in-frame clones and leaves some out. The data show hundreds of thousands of clones, more than 70% seen once. A further study also used this sample, focusing on human thymus T cells.

The material sequenced was thymocytes. The receptors originated from a boy younger than two with a congenital heart defect.

CDR3 in DNA: TGCGCCAGCAGTCTAATACGGGGAGCCAAAAACATTCAGTACTTC. Its translation is CASSLIRGAKNIQYF. The chain is built from TRBV4-3 and TRBJ2-4; a possible D gene is TRBD2 (5 bases). The CDR3 spans 15 residues. V was cut by 6 bases and J by 0 bases, with 12 bases left in between. Germline V gene lookup returns CDR1 LGHNA and CDR2 YSLEER.

The chain uses TRBV4-3 and TRBJ2-2; 10 bases line up with TRBD2. Trimming took 0 bases from V and 1 from J; bases not matched to a gene: 5. CDR1 LGHNA and CDR2 YSLEER come from the germline V gene. The CDR3 extends over 18 amino acids. CDR3 amino acids: CASSQEGASGGNTGELFF. The CDR3 coding sequence is TGCGCCAGCAGCCAAGAAGGTGCTAGCGGGGGGAACACCGGGGAGCTGTTTTTT.

The genes are TRBV30 and TRBJ2-3, with 10 bases lining up with TRBD1. The J segment lost 2 bases and the V segment lost 3 bases, leaving 14 bases of the junction unmatched. The CDR3 loop spans 18 amino acids. The germline CDR1 and CDR2 sequences are GTSNPN and SVGIG (reference sequence). The CDR3: CAWSIRDRGPILTDTQYF. The CDR3 region has the DNA TGTGCCTGGAGCATCCGGGACAGGGGCCCTATCCTCACAGATACGCAGTATTTT.

The chain joins TRBV5-1 to TRBJ2-3; perhaps TRBD2 as D (6 bases). Germline lookup yields CDR1 SGHRS and CDR2 YFSETQ. The CDR3 totals 15 residues. V shed 2 bases and J shed 5 bases, with 15 bases lying between them. CDR3 nucleotide sequence: TGCGCCAGCAGCTTTGTCAAGCGGGCGGGAGATACGCAGTATTTT. Protein: CASSFVKRAGDTQYF. The complete variable domain, with remaining parts taken from reference TRBV5-1 and TRBJ2-3, reads KAGVTQTPRYLIKTRGQQVTLSCSPISGHRSVSWYQQTPGQGLQFLFEYFSETQRNKGNFPGRFSGRQFSNSRSEMNVSTLELGDSALYLCASSFVKRAGDTQYFGPGTRLTVL.